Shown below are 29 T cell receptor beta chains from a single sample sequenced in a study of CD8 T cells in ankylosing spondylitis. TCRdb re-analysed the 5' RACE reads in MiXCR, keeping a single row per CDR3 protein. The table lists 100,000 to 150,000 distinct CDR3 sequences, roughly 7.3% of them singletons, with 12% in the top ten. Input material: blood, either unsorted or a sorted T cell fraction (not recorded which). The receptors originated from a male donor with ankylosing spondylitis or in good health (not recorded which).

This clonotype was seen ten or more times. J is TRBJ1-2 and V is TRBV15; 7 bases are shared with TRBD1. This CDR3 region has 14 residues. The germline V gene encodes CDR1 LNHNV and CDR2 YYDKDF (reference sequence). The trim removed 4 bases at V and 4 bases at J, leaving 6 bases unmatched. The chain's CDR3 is CATSTRTGRYGYTF. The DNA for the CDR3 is TGTGCCACCAGCACTAGGACAGGTCGCTATGGCTACACCTTC.

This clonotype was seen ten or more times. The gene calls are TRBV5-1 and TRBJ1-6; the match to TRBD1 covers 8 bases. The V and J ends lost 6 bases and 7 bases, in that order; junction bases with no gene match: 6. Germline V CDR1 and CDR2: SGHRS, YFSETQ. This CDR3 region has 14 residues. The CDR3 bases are TGCGCCAGCACCGGACAGGGAGGAAATTCACCCCTCCACTTT. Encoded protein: CASTGQGGNSPLHF. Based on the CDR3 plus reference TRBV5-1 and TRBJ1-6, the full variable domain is KAGVTQTPRYLIKTRGQQVTLSCSPISGHRSVSWYQQTPGQGLQFLFEYFSETQRNKGNFPGRFSGRQFSNSRSEMNVSTLELGDSALYLCASTGQGGNSPLHFGNGTRLTVT.

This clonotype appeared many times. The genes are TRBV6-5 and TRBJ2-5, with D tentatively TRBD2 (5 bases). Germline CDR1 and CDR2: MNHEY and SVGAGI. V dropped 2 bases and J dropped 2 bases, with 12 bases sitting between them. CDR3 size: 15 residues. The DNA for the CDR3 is TGTGCCAGCAGTTACGAGGGAGTGGGGCAAGAGACCCAGTACTTC. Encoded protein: CASSYEGVGQETQYF.

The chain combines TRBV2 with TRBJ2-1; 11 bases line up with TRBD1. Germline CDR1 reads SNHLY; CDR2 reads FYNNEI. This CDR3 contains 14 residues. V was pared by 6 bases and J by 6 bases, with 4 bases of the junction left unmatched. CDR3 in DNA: TGTGCCAGCAGACCGGGACAGGGGGTCAATGAGCAGTTCTTC. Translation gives CASRPGQGVNEQFF.

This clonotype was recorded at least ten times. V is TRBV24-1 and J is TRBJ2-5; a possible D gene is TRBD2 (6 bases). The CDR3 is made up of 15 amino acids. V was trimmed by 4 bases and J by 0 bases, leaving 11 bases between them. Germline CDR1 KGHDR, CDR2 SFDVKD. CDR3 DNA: TGTGCCACCAGTGACTATCAGCGGGACCAAGAGACCCAGTACTTC. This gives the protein CATSDYQRDQETQYF.

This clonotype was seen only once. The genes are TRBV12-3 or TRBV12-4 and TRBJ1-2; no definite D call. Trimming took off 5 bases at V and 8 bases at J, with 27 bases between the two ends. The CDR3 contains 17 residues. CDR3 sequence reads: CASSPSPAGLTPQGYTF. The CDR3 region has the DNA TGTGCCAGCAGTCCTTCTCCCGCGGGCCTAACGCCACAGGGCTACACCTTC.

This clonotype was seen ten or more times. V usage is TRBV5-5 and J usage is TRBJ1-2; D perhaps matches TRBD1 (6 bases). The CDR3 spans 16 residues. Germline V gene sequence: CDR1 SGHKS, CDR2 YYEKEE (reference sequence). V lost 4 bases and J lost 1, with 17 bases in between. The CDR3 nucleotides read TGTGCCAGCAGCCTAAACCAGGACAGCTATAACTATGGCTACACCTTC. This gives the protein CASSLNQDSYNYGYTF. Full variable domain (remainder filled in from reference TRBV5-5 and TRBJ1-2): DAGVTQSPTHLIKTRGQQVTLRCSPISGHKSVSWYQQVLGQGPQFIFQYYEKEERGRGNFPDRFSARQFPNYSSELNVNALLLGDSALYLCASSLNQDSYNYGYTFGSGTRLTVV.

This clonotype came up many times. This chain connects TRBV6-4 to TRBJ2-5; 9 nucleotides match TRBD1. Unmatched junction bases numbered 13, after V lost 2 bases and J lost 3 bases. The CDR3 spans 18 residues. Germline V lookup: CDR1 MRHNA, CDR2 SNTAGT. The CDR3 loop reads CASSDNTRPRTGEETQYF. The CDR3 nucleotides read TGTGCCAGCAGTGACAACACACGTCCGCGGACAGGGGAAGAGACCCAGTACTTC.

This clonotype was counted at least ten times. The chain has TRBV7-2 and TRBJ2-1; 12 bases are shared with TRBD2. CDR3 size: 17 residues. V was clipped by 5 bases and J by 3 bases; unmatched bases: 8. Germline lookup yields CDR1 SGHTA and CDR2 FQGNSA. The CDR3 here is CASSRASGGGYYNEQFF. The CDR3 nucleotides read TGTGCCAGCAGCCGGGCTAGCGGGGGGGGGTACTACAATGAGCAGTTCTTC.

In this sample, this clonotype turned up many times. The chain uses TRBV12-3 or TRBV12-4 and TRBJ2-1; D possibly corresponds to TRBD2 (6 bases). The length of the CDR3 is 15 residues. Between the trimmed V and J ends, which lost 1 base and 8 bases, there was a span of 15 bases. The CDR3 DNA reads TGTGCCAGCAGTTTAGAGGGCGGGGATCCCTATGAGCAGTTCTTC. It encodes CASSLEGGDPYEQFF.

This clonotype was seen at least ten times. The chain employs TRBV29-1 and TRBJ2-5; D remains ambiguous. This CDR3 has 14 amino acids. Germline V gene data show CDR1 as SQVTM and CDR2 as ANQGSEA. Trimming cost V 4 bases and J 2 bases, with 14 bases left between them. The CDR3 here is CSVGFHASQETQYF. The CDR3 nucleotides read TGCAGCGTTGGATTTCACGCCTCTCAAGAGACCCAGTACTTC.

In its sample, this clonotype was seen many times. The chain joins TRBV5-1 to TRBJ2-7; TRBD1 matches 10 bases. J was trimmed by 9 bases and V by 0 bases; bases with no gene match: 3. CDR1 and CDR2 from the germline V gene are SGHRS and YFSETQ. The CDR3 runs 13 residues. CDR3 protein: CASSLGQGARQYF. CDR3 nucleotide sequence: TGCGCCAGCAGCTTGGGACAGGGGGCTCGGCAGTACTTC.

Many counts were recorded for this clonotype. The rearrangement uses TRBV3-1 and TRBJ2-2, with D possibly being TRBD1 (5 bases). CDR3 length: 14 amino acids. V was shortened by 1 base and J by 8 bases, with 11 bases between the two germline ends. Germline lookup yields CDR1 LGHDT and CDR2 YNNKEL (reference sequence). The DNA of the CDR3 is TGTGCCAGCAGCCAAGGACAGAATGGAGGGGAGCTGTTTTTT. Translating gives CASSQGQNGGELFF.

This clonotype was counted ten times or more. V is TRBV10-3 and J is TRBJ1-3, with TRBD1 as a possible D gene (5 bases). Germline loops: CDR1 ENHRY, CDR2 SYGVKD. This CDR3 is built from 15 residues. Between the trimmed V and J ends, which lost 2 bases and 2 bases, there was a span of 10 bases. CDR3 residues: CAISERRGTGNTIYF. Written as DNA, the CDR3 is TGTGCCATCAGTGAGAGGAGGGGAACTGGAAACACCATATATTTT.

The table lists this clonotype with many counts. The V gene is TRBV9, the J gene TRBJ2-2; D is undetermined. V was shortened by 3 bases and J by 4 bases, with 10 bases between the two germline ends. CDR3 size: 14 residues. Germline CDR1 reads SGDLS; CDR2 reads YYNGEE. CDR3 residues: CASSGVLGTGELFF. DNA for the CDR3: TGTGCCAGCAGCGGCGTCTTGGGCACCGGGGAGCTGTTTTTT.

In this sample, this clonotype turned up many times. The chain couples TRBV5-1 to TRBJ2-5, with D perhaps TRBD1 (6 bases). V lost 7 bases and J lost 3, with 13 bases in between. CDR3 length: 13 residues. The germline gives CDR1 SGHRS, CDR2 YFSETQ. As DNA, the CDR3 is TGCGCCAGCCGGACAGCCCTTGAAGAGACCCAGTACTTC. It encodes CASRTALEETQYF.

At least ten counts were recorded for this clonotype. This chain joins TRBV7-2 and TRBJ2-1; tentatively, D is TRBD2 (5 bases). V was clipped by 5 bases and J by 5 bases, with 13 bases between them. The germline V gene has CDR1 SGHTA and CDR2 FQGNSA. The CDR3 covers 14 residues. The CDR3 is CASSMYRGNNEQFF. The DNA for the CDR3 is TGTGCCAGCAGCATGTACCGGGGAAACAATGAGCAGTTCTTC.

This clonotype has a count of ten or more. The CDR3, as DNA: TGCAGTGCTAGAGATGGCGCGGTCGGGGACACTGAAGCTTTCTTT. Translating it yields CSARDGAVGDTEAFF. The genes are TRBV20-1 and TRBJ1-1; no clear D gene. The CDR3 is made up of 15 amino acids. V was clipped by 0 bases and J by 3 bases, with 14 bases between them. Germline loops: CDR1 DFQATT, CDR2 SNEGSKA (reference sequence).

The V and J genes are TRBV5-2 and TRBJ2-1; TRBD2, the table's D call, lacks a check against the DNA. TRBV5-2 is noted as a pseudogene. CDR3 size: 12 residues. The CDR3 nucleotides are TGTGCCAGGAGCCCCGGGCCTCTCGAGAGGATCTTC. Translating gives CARSPGPLERIF.

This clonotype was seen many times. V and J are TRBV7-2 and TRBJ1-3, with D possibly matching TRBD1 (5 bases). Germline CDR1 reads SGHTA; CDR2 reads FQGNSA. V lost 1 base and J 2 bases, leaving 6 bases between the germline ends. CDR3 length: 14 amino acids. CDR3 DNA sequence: TGTGCCAGCAGCTTAGGGACAACTGGAAACACCATATATTTT. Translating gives CASSLGTTGNTIYF.

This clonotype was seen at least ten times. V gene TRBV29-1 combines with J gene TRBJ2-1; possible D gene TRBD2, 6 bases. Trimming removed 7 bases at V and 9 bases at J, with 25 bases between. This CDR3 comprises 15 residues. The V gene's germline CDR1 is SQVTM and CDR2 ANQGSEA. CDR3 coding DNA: TGCAGCGGGAAGGAGTGGGAGGAATTGAGGAGTGAGCAGTTCTTC. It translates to CSGKEWEELRSEQFF.

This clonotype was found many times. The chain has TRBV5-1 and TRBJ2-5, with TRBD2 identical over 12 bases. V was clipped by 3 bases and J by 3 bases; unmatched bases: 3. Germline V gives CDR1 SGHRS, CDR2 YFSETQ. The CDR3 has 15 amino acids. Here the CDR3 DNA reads TGCGCCAGCAGCTGGCGACTAGCGGGGGAAGAGACCCAGTACTTC. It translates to CASSWRLAGEETQYF. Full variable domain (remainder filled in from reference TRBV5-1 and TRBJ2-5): KAGVTQTPRYLIKTRGQQVTLSCSPISGHRSVSWYQQTPGQGLQFLFEYFSETQRNKGNFPGRFSGRQFSNSRSEMNVSTLELGDSALYLCASSWRLAGEETQYFGPGTRLLVL.

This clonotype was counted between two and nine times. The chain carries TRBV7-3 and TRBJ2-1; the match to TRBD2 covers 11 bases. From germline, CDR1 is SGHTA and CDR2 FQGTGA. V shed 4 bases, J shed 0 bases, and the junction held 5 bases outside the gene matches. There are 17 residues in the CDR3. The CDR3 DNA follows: TGTGCCAGCAGCTCAAAAGGACTAGCGGGCTCCTACAATGAGCAGTTCTTC. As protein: CASSSKGLAGSYNEQFF.

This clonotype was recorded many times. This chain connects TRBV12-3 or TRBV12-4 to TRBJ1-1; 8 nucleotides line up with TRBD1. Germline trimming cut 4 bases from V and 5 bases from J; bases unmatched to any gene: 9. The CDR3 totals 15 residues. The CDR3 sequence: CASSSGQAIGTEAFF. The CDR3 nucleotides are TGTGCCAGCAGTTCGGGACAGGCCATTGGGACTGAAGCTTTCTTT.

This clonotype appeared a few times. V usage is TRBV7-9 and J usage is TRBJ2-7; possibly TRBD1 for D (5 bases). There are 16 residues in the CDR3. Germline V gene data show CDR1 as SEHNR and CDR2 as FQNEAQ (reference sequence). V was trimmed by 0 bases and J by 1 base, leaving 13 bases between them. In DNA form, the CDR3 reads TGTGCCAGCAGCTTAGCATCAGGGATGAGTTCCTACGAGCAGTACTTC. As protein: CASSLASGMSSYEQYF. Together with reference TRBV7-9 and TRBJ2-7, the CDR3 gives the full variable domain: DTGVSQNPRHKITKRGQNVTFRCDPISEHNRLYWYRQTLGQGPEFLTYFQNEAQLEKSRLLSDRFSAERPKGSFSTLEIQRTEQGDSAMYLCASSLASGMSSYEQYFGPGTRLTVT.

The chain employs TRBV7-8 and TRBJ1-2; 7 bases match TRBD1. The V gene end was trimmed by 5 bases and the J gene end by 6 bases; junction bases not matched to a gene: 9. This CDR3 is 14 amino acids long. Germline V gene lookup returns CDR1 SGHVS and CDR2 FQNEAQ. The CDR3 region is CASSPPTGKNGYTF. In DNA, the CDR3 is TGTGCCAGCAGCCCGCCGACAGGGAAGAATGGCTACACCTTC.

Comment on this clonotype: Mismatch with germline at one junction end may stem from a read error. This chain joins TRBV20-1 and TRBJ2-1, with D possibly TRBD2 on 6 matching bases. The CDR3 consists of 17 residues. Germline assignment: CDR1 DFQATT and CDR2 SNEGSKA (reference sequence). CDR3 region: CCARGRVAASSYNEQFF. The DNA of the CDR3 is TGCTGTGCTAGAGGTCGGGTAGCGGCAAGCTCCTACAATGAGCAGTTCTTC.

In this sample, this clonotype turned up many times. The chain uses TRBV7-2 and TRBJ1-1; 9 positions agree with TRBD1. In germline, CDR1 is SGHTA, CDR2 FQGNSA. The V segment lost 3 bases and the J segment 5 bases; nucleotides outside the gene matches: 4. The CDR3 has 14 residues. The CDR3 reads CASSLNRGRTEAFF. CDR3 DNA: TGTGCCAGCAGCTTGAACAGGGGGCGAACTGAAGCTTTCTTT.

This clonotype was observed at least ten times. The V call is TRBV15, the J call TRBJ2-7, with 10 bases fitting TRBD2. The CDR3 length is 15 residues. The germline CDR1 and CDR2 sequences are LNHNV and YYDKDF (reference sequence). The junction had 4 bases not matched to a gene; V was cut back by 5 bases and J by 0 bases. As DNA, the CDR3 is TGTGCCACCAGCCTCGGGACTAGCGTCTCCTACGAGCAGTACTTC. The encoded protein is CATSLGTSVSYEQYF.